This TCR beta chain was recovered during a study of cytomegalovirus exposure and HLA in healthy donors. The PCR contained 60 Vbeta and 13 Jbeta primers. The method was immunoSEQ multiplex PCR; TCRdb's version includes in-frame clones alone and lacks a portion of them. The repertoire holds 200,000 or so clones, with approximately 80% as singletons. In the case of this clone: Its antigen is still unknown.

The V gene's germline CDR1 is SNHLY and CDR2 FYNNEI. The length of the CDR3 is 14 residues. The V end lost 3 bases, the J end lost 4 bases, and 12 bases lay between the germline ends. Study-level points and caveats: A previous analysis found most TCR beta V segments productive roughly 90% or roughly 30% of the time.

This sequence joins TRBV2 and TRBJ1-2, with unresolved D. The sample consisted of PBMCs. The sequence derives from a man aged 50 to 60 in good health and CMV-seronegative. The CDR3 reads CASSEESLGYGYTF. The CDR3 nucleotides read TGTGCCAGCAGTGAGGAGAGTTTAGGCTATGGCTACACCTTC.